Following are 27 T cell receptor beta chains from one sample sequenced in a study of naive CD8 T cells in extremely preterm neonates (TCRdb year 2017). Libraries were built with the immunoSEQ multiplex PCR assay. What TCRdb holds here is the immuneACCESS table cut down to in-frame rearrangements. Part of the clones is not present; checked against another copy, under half of the missing clones reflect an unresolved V gene, and the others are unexplained. The sample records approximately 6,300 clones, approximately 98% of which are singletons. Of the sample, just over 0.4% is held by the ten largest clones. The term cord blood was obtained from several elective full-term cesarean deliveries at about 37-41 weeks of gestation that occurred without labor or rupture of membranes. Sample: naive CD8+ T cells from cord blood. Receptors were obtained from a newborn in good health.

The chain uses TRBV7-3 and TRBJ2-1; 12 positions match TRBD2. CDR1 SGHTA and CDR2 FQGTGA come from the germline V gene. Losses at the gene ends were 5 bases for V and 6 bases for J; bases not matched to a gene: 5. The CDR3 loop spans 15 amino acids. In DNA, the CDR3 is TGTGCCAGCAGCCTTCTAGCGGGAGGGAGCAATGAGCAGTTCTTC. Translation: CASSLLAGGSNEQFF.

The table lists this clone with a count of one. The gene calls are TRBV27 and TRBJ2-3, with 13 bases identical to TRBD2. The J segment lost 0 bases and the V segment lost 10 bases, leaving 4 bases of the junction unmatched. Germline loops: CDR1 MNHEY, CDR2 SMNVEV (reference sequence). This CDR3 comprises 15 residues. CDR3 sequence reads: CATGLAGASTDTQYF. In DNA, the CDR3 is TGTGCCACCGGACTAGCGGGAGCTAGCACAGATACGCAGTATTTT.

The chain is built from TRBV6-6 and TRBJ2-7; D not certain. This CDR3 spans 12 amino acids. CDR1 MNHNY and CDR2 SVGAGI come from the germline V gene (reference sequence). Trimming removed 7 bases from V and 2 bases from J, with 9 bases in between. DNA for the CDR3: TGTGCCAGCACCTCGGTAGCCTACGAGCAGTACTTC. It yields the protein CASTSVAYEQYF.

The chain recombines TRBV11-2 with TRBJ2-2, with 7 bases that match TRBD2. The CDR3 sequence is 14 residues long. From germline, CDR1 is SGHAT and CDR2 FQNNGV. Unmatched junction bases numbered 3, after V lost 2 bases and J lost 6 bases. The CDR3: CASSLWGGAGELFF. As DNA, the CDR3 is TGTGCCAGCAGCTTATGGGGGGGGGCCGGGGAGCTGTTTTTT. The variable domain in full, completed from reference TRBV11-2 and TRBJ2-2, reads EAGVAQSPRYKIIEKRQSVAFWCNPISGHATLYWYQQILGQGPKLLIQFQNNGVVDDSQLPKDRFSAERLKGVDSTLKIQPAKLEDSAVYLCASSLWGGAGELFFGEGSRLTVL.

The rearrangement links TRBV4-2 to TRBJ2-2, with TRBD2 matching over 7 bases. Germline V gives CDR1 LGHNA, CDR2 YNFKEQ. Germline trimming cut 2 bases from V and 6 bases from J; bases unmatched to any gene: 6. This CDR3 has 15 amino acids. The CDR3 DNA is TGTGCCAGCAGCCAATACGGGGGGACTTCCGGGGAGCTGTTTTTT. This gives the protein CASSQYGGTSGELFF.

This chain uses TRBV5-1 with TRBJ2-7; D gene uncertain. V was clipped by 0 bases and J by 0 bases, with 7 bases between them. The CDR3 spans 14 residues. The V gene's germline CDR1 is SGHRS and CDR2 YFSETQ. This CDR3 reads CASSLVPSSYEQYF. In DNA, the CDR3 is TGCGCCAGCAGCTTGGTCCCCTCCTCCTACGAGCAGTACTTC.

The chain combines TRBV7-6 with TRBJ1-4, with 11 bases matching TRBD1. The CDR3 loop spans 14 amino acids. The junction had 0 bases not matched to a gene; V was cut back by 1 base and J by 8 bases. Germline V gene sequence: CDR1 SGHVS, CDR2 FNYEAQ. The CDR3 reads CASSLGTGGEKLFF. CDR3 sequence (DNA): TGTGCCAGCAGCTTAGGGACAGGGGGCGAAAAACTGTTTTTT.

This sequence joins TRBV2 and TRBJ2-2; no clear D gene. CDR1 is SNHLY and CDR2 is FYNNEI in the germline V gene. The CDR3 loop spans 15 amino acids. V was trimmed by 6 bases and J by 6 bases, leaving 17 bases between them. The CDR3 here is CASSSGSIEAGELFF. The DNA for the CDR3 is TGTGCCAGCAGCTCCGGGTCCATCGAGGCCGGGGAGCTGTTTTTT.

The gene calls are TRBV11-1 and TRBJ2-7; the D is unclear. This CDR3 is 13 amino acids long. The V and J ends lost 0 bases and 4 bases respectively, with 7 bases between them. Germline V lookup: CDR1 SGHAT, CDR2 FQDESV (reference sequence). Written as DNA, the CDR3 is TGTGCCAGCAGCTTAGCGCGGTCGTACGAGCAGTACTTC. Translation gives CASSLARSYEQYF.

V and J are TRBV6-5 and TRBJ2-1; D possibly corresponds to TRBD2 (6 bases). Deletions cut 1 base from V and 8 bases from J, with 12 bases between. The germline V gene encodes CDR1 MNHEY and CDR2 SVGAGI. This CDR3 has 14 amino acids. As DNA, the CDR3 is TGTGCCAGCAGTTACTTCCGGGAGTGGGATGAGCAGTTCTTC. Translated: CASSYFREWDEQFF.

V is TRBV9 and J is TRBJ2-2, with D possibly matching TRBD1 (6 bases). V was shortened by 0 bases and J by 5 bases, with 11 bases between the two germline ends. This CDR3 comprises 15 residues. Germline assignment: CDR1 SGDLS and CDR2 YYNGEE. The CDR3 DNA is TGTGCCAGCAGCGTAGGGGGGCCGGGGACCGGGGAGCTGTTTTTT. Encoded protein: CASSVGGPGTGELFF.

This chain uses TRBV6-5 with TRBJ2-7; 11 bases align to TRBD1. Germline CDR1 MNHEY, CDR2 SVGAGI. V lost 2 bases to trimming and J lost 3 bases; unmatched junction nucleotides: 0. The CDR3 is 14 residues long. CDR3 in amino acids: CASSYGTGGYEQYF. For the CDR3, the DNA is TGTGCCAGCAGTTACGGGACAGGGGGCTACGAGCAGTACTTC.

The chain has TRBV5-6 and TRBJ1-1; D is uncertain. Between the trimmed V and J ends, which lost 2 bases and 0 bases, there was a span of 8 bases. The CDR3 covers 14 residues. Germline V gene sequence: CDR1 SGHDT, CDR2 YYEEEE. The CDR3 here is CASSLGGMNTEAFF. CDR3 DNA: TGTGCCAGCAGCTTAGGAGGCATGAACACTGAAGCTTTCTTT.

This clone was seen a single time. This sequence joins TRBV6-6 and TRBJ2-5, with 9 bases that match TRBD1. This CDR3 comprises 14 residues. J lost 5 bases, V lost 8 bases, and 9 bases had no gene match. The germline CDR1 and CDR2 sequences are MNHNY and SVGAGI (reference sequence). The CDR3 protein is CASSGTGFRETQYF. CDR3 DNA: TGTGCCAGCTCCGGGACAGGGTTTCGGGAGACCCAGTACTTC.

The rearrangement links TRBV30 to TRBJ1-4; TRBD1 aligns across 9 bases. The CDR3 is 15 residues long. The junction had 8 bases not matched to a gene; V was cut back by 3 bases and J by 6 bases. Germline V CDR1 and CDR2: GTSNPN, SVGIG (reference sequence). CDR3 amino acids: CAWRRPWDRDEKLFF. DNA for the CDR3: TGTGCCTGGAGGAGGCCTTGGGACAGGGATGAAAAACTGTTTTTT. The whole variable domain, remainder taken from reference TRBV30 and TRBJ1-4, is SQTIHQWPATLVQPVGSPLSLECTVEGTSNPNLYWYRQAAGRGLQLLFYSVGIGQISSEVPQNLSASRPQDRQFILSSKKLLLSDSGFYLCAWRRPWDRDEKLFFGSGTQLSVL.

The rearrangement uses TRBV7-9 and TRBJ2-3; D is possibly TRBD2 (5 bases). Trimming stripped 5 bases from V and 2 bases from J, with 20 bases between. The CDR3 has 17 residues. CDR1 and CDR2 (germline): SEHNR, FQNEAQ (reference sequence). The CDR3 DNA reads TGTGCCAGCAGCCAGCCAGGTAGCGAGACTCTCACAGATACGCAGTATTTT. Its translation: CASSQPGSETLTDTQYF. The variable domain in full, with the rest retrieved from reference TRBV7-9 and TRBJ2-3, is DTGVSQNPRHKITKRGQNVTFRCDPISEHNRLYWYRQTLGQGPEFLTYFQNEAQLEKSRLLSDRFSAERPKGSFSTLEIQRTEQGDSAMYLCASSQPGSETLTDTQYFGPGTRLTVL.

About this clone itself: One junction end does not reproduce the germline sequence, and a read error may be involved. The chain links TRBV5-4 to TRBJ2-4, with D possibly matching TRBD2 (6 bases). CDR1 is SGHNT and CDR2 is YYREEE in the germline V gene (reference sequence). This CDR3 has 13 residues. CDR3 in DNA: TGTGCCAGCAGCTTGGGACTCCCGGGACCGGGGGACTTC. Protein product: CASSLGLPGPGDF.

The gene calls are TRBV30 and TRBJ1-1; 9 bases map to TRBD1. Germline V CDR1 and CDR2: GTSNPN, SVGIG (reference sequence). This CDR3 is built from 14 residues. After removal of 3 bases from V and 5 bases from J, the junction contained 7 bases not matched to a gene. The chain's CDR3 is CAWRVGQGGTEAFF. CDR3 sequence (DNA): TGTGCCTGGAGGGTGGGACAGGGCGGGACTGAAGCTTTCTTT. Complete variable domain (other parts from reference TRBV30 and TRBJ1-1): SQTIHQWPATLVQPVGSPLSLECTVEGTSNPNLYWYRQAAGRGLQLLFYSVGIGQISSEVPQNLSASRPQDRQFILSSKKLLLSDSGFYLCAWRVGQGGTEAFFGQGTRLTVV.

CDR3 DNA sequence: TGTGCCAGCAGTTTATCAGGGAGCTCCTACGAGCAGTACTTC. It is translated as CASSLSGSSYEQYF. The chain couples TRBV27 to TRBJ2-7; tentative D call: TRBD2 (5 bases). Germline values: CDR1 MNHEY, CDR2 SMNVEV (reference sequence). The CDR3 is 14 amino acids. V lost 0 bases and J lost 0, with 6 bases in between.

The chain combines TRBV19 with TRBJ2-7; TRBD2 aligns across 12 bases. The junction had 2 bases not matched to a gene; V was cut back by 1 base and J by 4 bases. This CDR3 has 15 residues. The germline V gene has CDR1 LNHDA and CDR2 SQIVND (reference sequence). The CDR3 region is CASSIATSGSYEQYF. The CDR3 bases are TGTGCCAGTAGTATAGCGACTAGCGGGAGTTACGAGCAGTACTTC.

The chain combines TRBV4-1 with TRBJ2-3; TRBD2 aligns across 7 bases. With 1 base clipped from V and 5 bases from J, the junction kept 6 bases outside the gene matches. CDR3 size: 15 residues. Germline values: CDR1 MGHRA, CDR2 YSYEKL. CDR3 residues: CASSQVAGAVDTQYF. The CDR3 DNA sequence: TGCGCCAGCAGCCAAGTTGCGGGAGCGGTAGATACGCAGTATTTT.

J is TRBJ2-1 and V is TRBV7-8; TRBD2 is a possible D gene (6 bases). Germline CDR1 SGHVS, CDR2 FQNEAQ. The CDR3 covers 16 residues. The V gene lost 5 bases and the J gene lost 1 base, with 15 bases spanning the gap. The CDR3 reads CASSLSAGWSYNEQFF. For the CDR3, the DNA is TGTGCCAGCAGCCTATCAGCGGGTTGGTCCTACAATGAGCAGTTCTTC.

The V call is TRBV28, the J call TRBJ1-6, with TRBD1 as a possible D gene (5 bases). This CDR3 contains 15 residues. Per germline, CDR1 MDHEN and CDR2 SYDVKM. With 5 bases removed from V and 10 bases from J, the gap between germline ends came to 18 bases. CDR3: CASSIRRGLNSPLHF. CDR3 bases: TGTGCCAGCAGTATACGGAGGGGACTCAACTCACCCCTCCACTTT.

J is TRBJ1-2 and V is TRBV4-1; D is perhaps TRBD1 (6 bases). V lost 4 bases to trimming and J lost 8 bases, with 14 bases between them. The germline CDR1 and CDR2 sequences are MGHRA and YSYEKL. The CDR3 runs 13 residues. The CDR3 region has the DNA TGCGCCAGCAGCCTAATAGGGGGGGAGGGCTACACCTTC. Translated: CASSLIGGEGYTF.

The CDR3 here is CASLWAGQGSYGYTF. CDR3 sequence (DNA): TGTGCCAGCCTTTGGGCAGGACAGGGGAGCTATGGCTACACCTTC. The chain couples TRBV25-1 to TRBJ1-2, with 9 bases aligning to TRBD1. The CDR3 extends over 15 amino acids. J lost 4 bases, V lost 8 bases, and 11 bases had no gene match. CDR1 MGHDK and CDR2 SYGVNS come from the germline V gene.

As for this clone: The sample carries other DNA sequences with the same CDR3. This chain links TRBV19 with TRBJ1-1; D uncertain. CDR3 size: 15 residues. Germline V gives CDR1 LNHDA, CDR2 SQIVND (reference sequence). Trimming removed 3 bases at V and 7 bases at J, with 18 bases between. The CDR3 DNA sequence: TGTGCCAGTAGTATCGGAGGTGGTAGCAGCAATGAAGCTTTCTTT. Translating it yields CASSIGGGSSNEAFF.

V is TRBV27 and J is TRBJ1-3; D is possibly TRBD1 (6 bases). The V end was cut by 2 bases, the J end by 0 bases, with 8 bases between. The CDR3 has 15 residues. Germline values: CDR1 MNHEY, CDR2 SMNVEV (reference sequence). The CDR3 coding sequence is TGTGCCAGCAGTTTAAGGGGGTTCTCTGGAAACACCATATATTTT. As protein: CASSLRGFSGNTIYF.